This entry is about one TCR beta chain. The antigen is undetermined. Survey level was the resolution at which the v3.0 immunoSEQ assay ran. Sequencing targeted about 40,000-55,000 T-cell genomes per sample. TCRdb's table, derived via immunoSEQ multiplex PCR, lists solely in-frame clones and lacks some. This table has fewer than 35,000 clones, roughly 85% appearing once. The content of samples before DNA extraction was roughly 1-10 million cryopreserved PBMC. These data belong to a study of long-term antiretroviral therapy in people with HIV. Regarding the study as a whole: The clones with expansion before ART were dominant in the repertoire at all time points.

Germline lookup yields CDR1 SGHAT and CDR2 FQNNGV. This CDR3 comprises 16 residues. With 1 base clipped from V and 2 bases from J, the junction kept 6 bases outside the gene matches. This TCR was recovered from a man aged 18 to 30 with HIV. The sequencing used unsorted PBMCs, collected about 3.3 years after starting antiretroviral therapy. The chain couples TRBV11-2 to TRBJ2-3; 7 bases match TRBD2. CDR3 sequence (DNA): TGTGCCAGCAGCTTAGCGGGAGGTTCATTCACAGATACGCAGTATTTT. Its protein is CASSLAGGSFTDTQYF.